This TCR beta chain was retrieved from a study of cytomegalovirus exposure and HLA in healthy donors. At the level of the study: Early release data held around 82 million unique TCRs from HLA-typed donors. Study-wide results and limits: Listed as cytomegalovirus-associated were roughly 180 TCR beta chains. In an earlier analysis, most TCR beta V segments were productive about 87% or about 30% of the time.

CDR1 is SQVTM, CDR2 ANQGSEA, per germline. CDR3 length: 14 residues. V dropped 3 bases and J dropped 4; count of bases not matched to a gene: 6. PCR involved 60 Vbeta and 13 Jbeta primers. Libraries were prepared by immunoSEQ multiplex PCR; TCRdb keeps only in-frame clonotypes and omits some of them. Of around 150,000 clones listed, about 80% were seen once; the top ten hold 4.5% to 5%. Regarding this clone: Its antigen is as yet unknown.

The sample comprised PBMCs. V and J are TRBV29-1 and TRBJ2-1; 7 bases are shared with TRBD2. The receptor was derived from a man aged 25-45 years in good health. CDR3 residues: CSVDPSGIYNEQFF. The CDR3 DNA follows: TGCAGCGTTGACCCCAGCGGGATTTACAATGAGCAGTTCTTC.